Below are 14 T cell receptor beta chains sequenced from a single sample in a study of T cells in localized non-small cell lung cancer. The method was immunoSEQ multiplex PCR; TCRdb's version includes in-frame clones alone and lacks a portion of them. The table records about 33,000 clones, roughly 92% of them present only once. Sequenced here: peripheral blood, sampled before any cancer treatment. The receptors stem from a female donor of 60 years or more with stage I lung adenocarcinoma.

This clone was detected only once. The chain joins TRBV2 to TRBJ1-2; D is ambiguous. CDR1 and CDR2 from the germline V gene are SNHLY and FYNNEI. Trimming took 7 bases from V and 0 from J, leaving 6 bases between them. The CDR3 runs 12 residues. DNA for the CDR3: TGTGCCAGCATACAGTCTAACTATGGCTACACCTTC. Its translation is CASIQSNYGYTF.

CDR3 DNA: TGTGCCAGTCGGAGGGGGACAGGTAACATGAACACTGAAGCTTTCTTT. This encodes CASRRGTGNMNTEAFF. This rearrangement joins TRBV19 to TRBJ1-1; 8 bases align to TRBD1. Germline CDR1 reads LNHDA; CDR2 reads SQIVND (reference sequence). The CDR3 totals 16 residues. Trimming cost V 8 bases and J 0 bases; bases outside gene matches: 11.

V and J are TRBV25-1 and TRBJ2-2; D is perhaps TRBD1 or TRBD2 (6 bases each). This CDR3 has 18 residues. V was shortened by 1 base and J by 0 bases, with 15 bases between the two germline ends. The germline CDR1 and CDR2 sequences are MGHDK and SYGVNS. The CDR3 protein is CASSEWKGGGPNTGELFF. CDR3 coding DNA: TGTGCCAGCAGTGAATGGAAGGGGGGAGGCCCGAACACCGGGGAGCTGTTTTTT.

The V call is TRBV11-3, the J call TRBJ2-3; D is undetermined. Germline assignment: CDR1 SGHNT and CDR2 YENEEA. V was shortened by 1 base and J by 3 bases, with 8 bases between the two germline ends. This CDR3 comprises 14 residues. The CDR3 region is CASSLGARTDTQYF. As DNA, the CDR3 is TGTGCCAGCAGCTTAGGGGCAAGAACAGATACGCAGTATTTT.

The chain has TRBV13 and TRBJ1-2, with 7 bases that match TRBD1. Germline CDR1 reads PRHDT; CDR2 reads FYEKMQ (reference sequence). This CDR3 is 12 amino acids long. The ends lost 9 bases at V and 8 bases at J; junction bases unmatched: 9. The CDR3 is CARRPGGKGYTF. DNA of the CDR3: TGTGCCAGACGACCAGGGGGGAAAGGCTACACCTTC.

To note about this clone: The identical CDR3 is also encoded by other nucleotide sequences in the sample. The chain is built from TRBV7-9 and TRBJ2-7; tentative D call: TRBD1 (5 bases). CDR3 size: 12 residues. V gave up 2 bases and J gave up 3 bases, with 5 bases separating them. The germline V gene has CDR1 SEHNR and CDR2 FQNEAQ (reference sequence). CDR3 loop: CASSLRGYEQYV. For the CDR3, the DNA is TGTGCCAGCAGCTTAAGGGGCTACGAGCAGTACGTC.

The chain couples TRBV15 to TRBJ1-1, with 10 positions matching TRBD1. The CDR3 covers 16 residues. CDR1 is LNHNV and CDR2 is YYDKDF in the germline V gene (reference sequence). Trimming removed 5 bases from V and 5 bases from J; junction bases left unmatched: 11. The CDR3 here is CATSAPGTGVGTEAFF. Here the CDR3 DNA reads TGTGCCACCAGCGCCCCCGGGACAGGGGTGGGGACTGAAGCTTTCTTT.

The chain carries TRBV19 and TRBJ1-1; 9 positions agree with TRBD1. The J segment lost 5 bases and the V segment lost 7 bases, leaving 5 bases of the junction unmatched. This CDR3 is 13 amino acids long. Germline CDR1 is LNHDA and CDR2 is SQIVND (reference sequence). The CDR3 DNA reads TGTGCCAGTAATCGACAGGGGGGGACTGAAGCTTTCTTT. This encodes CASNRQGGTEAFF.

The gene calls are TRBV2 and TRBJ1-2; no reliable D call. From germline, CDR1 is SNHLY and CDR2 FYNNEI. The V and J ends lost 6 bases and 6 bases respectively, with 14 bases between them. The length of the CDR3 is 13 residues. The CDR3 reads CASRVERAHGYTF. CDR3 nucleotide sequence: TGTGCCAGCAGGGTCGAGAGGGCTCATGGCTACACCTTC.

The CDR3 protein is CATREGRNQPQHF. The CDR3 nucleotides read TGTGCCACCAGGGAGGGACGCAATCAGCCCCAGCATTTT. The genes are TRBV6-5 and TRBJ1-5, with a tentative D call TRBD1 (5 bases). The V gene lost 10 bases and the J gene lost 2 bases, with 12 bases spanning the gap. Germline CDR1 is MNHEY and CDR2 is SVGAGI. The CDR3 is 13 amino acids.

The chain has TRBV5-4 and TRBJ2-3; D gene ambiguous. CDR3 length equals 15 residues. The V gene lost 4 bases and the J gene lost 0 bases, with 12 bases spanning the gap. Germline V gives CDR1 SGHNT, CDR2 YYREEE (reference sequence). The DNA for the CDR3 is TGTGCCAGCAGCCGACCTGGGCGGAGCACAGATACGCAGTATTTT. It translates to CASSRPGRSTDTQYF. The full variable domain, in which reference TRBV5-4 and TRBJ2-3 provide the parts outside the CDR3, is ETGVTQSPTHLIKTRGQQVTLRCSSQSGHNTVSWYQQALGQGPQFIFQYYREEENGRGNFPPRFSGLQFPNYSSELNVNALELDDSALYLCASSRPGRSTDTQYFGPGTRLTVL.

This chain joins TRBV4-2 and TRBJ2-2; a weak D match, TRBD2 (7 bases). This CDR3 is 19 amino acids long. CDR1 is LGHNA, CDR2 YNFKEQ, per germline. The V gene lost 1 base and the J gene lost 1 base, with 19 bases spanning the gap. The CDR3 sequence: CASSQAVMAGALNTGELFF. CDR3 sequence (DNA): TGTGCCAGCAGCCAAGCAGTCATGGCGGGGGCGTTGAACACCGGGGAGCTGTTTTTT.

The rearrangement joins TRBV11-1 to TRBJ2-1; D is possibly TRBD1 (6 bases). Germline V gene sequence: CDR1 SGHAT, CDR2 FQDESV (reference sequence). V was pared by 2 bases and J by 8 bases, with 10 bases between. This CDR3 is built from 13 residues. CDR3 in amino acids: CASSLRGWDEQFF. DNA of the CDR3: TGTGCCAGCAGCTTAAGGGGGTGGGATGAGCAGTTCTTC.

V is TRBV7-2 and J is TRBJ2-5; 10 positions agree with TRBD2. The germline V gene has CDR1 SGHTA and CDR2 FQGNSA. V lost 2 bases to trimming and J lost 5 bases; unmatched junction nucleotides: 5. This CDR3 has 15 amino acids. The CDR3 region is CASSLLAGVGETQYF. The CDR3 bases are TGTGCCAGCAGCTTACTAGCGGGGGTGGGTGAGACCCAGTACTTC.